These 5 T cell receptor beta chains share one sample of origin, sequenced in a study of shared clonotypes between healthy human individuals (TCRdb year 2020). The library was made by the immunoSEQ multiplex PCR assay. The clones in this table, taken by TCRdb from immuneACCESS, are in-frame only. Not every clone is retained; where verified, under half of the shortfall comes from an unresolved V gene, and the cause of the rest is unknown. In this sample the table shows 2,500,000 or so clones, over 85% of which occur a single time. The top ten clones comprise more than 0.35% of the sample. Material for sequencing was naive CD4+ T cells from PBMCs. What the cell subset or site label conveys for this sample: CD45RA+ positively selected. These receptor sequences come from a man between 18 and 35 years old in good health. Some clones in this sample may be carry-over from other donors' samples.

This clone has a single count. The CDR3 loop is CAISGGTGKVYEQYF. CDR3 DNA: TGTGCCATCAGTGGGGGGACAGGAAAGGTATACGAGCAGTACTTC. This chain uses TRBV10-3 with TRBJ2-7; 8 nucleotides match TRBD1. This CDR3 contains 15 residues. With 4 bases clipped from V and 4 bases from J, the junction kept 9 bases outside the gene matches. Germline loops: CDR1 ENHRY, CDR2 SYGVKD.

CDR3 amino acids: CASSLEAGPYGYTF. The CDR3 DNA sequence: TGTGCCAGCAGCTTGGAGGCAGGACCCTATGGCTACACCTTC. The V gene is TRBV5-4, the J gene TRBJ1-2, with D unresolved. The V gene lost 0 bases and the J gene lost 4 bases, with 10 bases spanning the gap. The CDR3 loop spans 14 amino acids. Per germline, CDR1 SGHNT and CDR2 YYREEE (reference sequence).

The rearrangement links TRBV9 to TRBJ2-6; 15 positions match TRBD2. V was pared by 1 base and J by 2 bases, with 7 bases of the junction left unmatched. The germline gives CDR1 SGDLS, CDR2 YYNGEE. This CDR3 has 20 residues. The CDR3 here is CASSVIGGLAGGPGANVLTF. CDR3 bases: TGTGCCAGCAGCGTAATCGGGGGACTAGCGGGAGGTCCTGGGGCCAACGTCCTGACTTTC.

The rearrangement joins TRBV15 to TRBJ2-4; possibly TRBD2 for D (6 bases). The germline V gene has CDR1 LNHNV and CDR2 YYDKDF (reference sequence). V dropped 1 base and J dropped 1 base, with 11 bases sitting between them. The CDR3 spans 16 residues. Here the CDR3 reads CATSRVEGGAKNIQYF. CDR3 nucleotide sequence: TGTGCCACCAGCAGAGTTGAAGGAGGGGCCAAAAACATTCAGTACTTC.

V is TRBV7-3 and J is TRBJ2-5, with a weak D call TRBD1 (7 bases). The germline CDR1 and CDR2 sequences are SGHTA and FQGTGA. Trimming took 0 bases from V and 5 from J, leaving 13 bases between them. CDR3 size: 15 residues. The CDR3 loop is CASSLTGQGGETQYF. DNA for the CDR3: TGTGCCAGCAGCTTAACTGGGCAGGGGGGCGAGACCCAGTACTTC.